This TCR beta chain is drawn from a study of shared clonotypes between healthy human individuals (TCRdb year 2020). About the full investigation: Three men and a couple of women, aged 18 to 49 years, made up the cohort. To increase sequencing depth and limit assay-specific biases, TCR repertoire library preparation and sequencing were carried out by different laboratories using diverse techniques. For each donor, three plates each were used for CD4 naive and CD4 memory, two plates were used for CD8 naive, and one plate was used for CD8 memory. Per donor, leukapheresis produced somewhere between about 0.94 and 9 billion PBMCs. To estimate repertoire size and how much clonotypes are shared between individuals, the study performed deep sequencing of blood TCR repertoires from 4 to 6 healthy adults. Findings and caveats that apply to the study as a whole: Because the study included only a small number of donors, the genetic and exposure-history diversity represented was limited. Naive subsets generally had larger estimated clonotype richness than memory subsets did. Sampling was restricted to blood, and TCR repertoires in tissue are likely to differ from TCR repertoires in blood. Higher generation probabilities were observed for clonotypes shared by all four sorted-subset donors than for non-shared clonotypes. Rarefaction of sorted-subset datasets indicated incomplete sequencing despite the large sequencing depth. Pairwise subsampling led to the expectation that sequencing depth would affect the degree of clonotype sharing among donors. When several donors were compared, the shared fraction of clonotypes was roughly 4.8% for naive CD4, more than 3% for naive CD8, roughly 2.3% for memory CD4, and 0.4% for memory CD8.

CD8 naive samples consisted of CD45RO-negative cells that were positively selected for CCR7, yielding a CD45RA+CCR7+ population without TemRA cells. The donors were healthy, HIV-negative adults who had no recently reported acute infections or vaccinations. All donors were Caucasian adults living in Nashville, Tennessee, USA. After blood collection by leukapheresis, PBMCs were isolated using Ficoll-Histopaque density gradient centrifugation and then cryopreserved in the vapor phase of liquid nitrogen. Analytical flow cytometry was used to check the purity and quantity of every magnetically sorted T cell population. Each sorted fraction had its genomic DNA isolated and then quantified by UV absorbance on a Nanodrop 2000c. Counted from cysteine to phenylalanine, this CDR3 has 19 amino acids. The kept DNA is CDR3 alone, 57 bases in frame from the first base. Between the V and J ends, shortened by 0 bases and 4 bases respectively, the junction contains 25 bases. The germline V gene encodes CDR1 MRHNA and CDR2 SNTAGT.

Remarks on this clone: What antigen it recognizes has not been identified. Base quality data are lacking; no much larger clone is found one base away.

Using the deep immunoSEQ assay, TCR CDR3 regions were amplified from genomic DNA by multiplex PCR. Extracted genomic DNA from each cell subset was distributed evenly across all wells of several immunoSEQ 96-well plates, and each plate was treated as a replicate. For sorted subsets, each replicate PCR was loaded with around 220 ng genomic DNA, equivalent to some 31,000 T cell genomes. The purified libraries were quantified using a Qubit 3.0 fluorometer, sized with a Bioanalyzer 2100, and then quantified again using the KAPA Library Quantification kit. A separate single-read 150-cycle Illumina NextSeq 550 flow cell was used to sequence each immunoSEQ 96-well plate. The paper's processing steps were these. Because the immunoSEQ output held only junctional sequences and lacked quality scores, the filtering could not match the filtering applied to full-length reads. To assign V/J genes and CDR3, sequences were annotated against IMGT germline references using PyIR, a Python wrapper for IgBLAST v1.9. Any read was removed if the V/J assignment was weak (E-value above 1e-6), the CDR3 was missing, or the read contained stop codons, out-of-frame junctions, or ambiguous translated residues. V3J clonotypes were defined as sequences sharing the same inferred V gene, J gene, and CDR3 amino acid sequence. Percentage overlap between repertoires was computed as shared unique clonotypes divided by the size of the smaller repertoire. Repertoire richness was assessed with RTK rarefaction, the Chao1 estimator, and Recon v2.1 estimates of unobserved clonotypes. Generation probabilities for all TCRbeta clonotypes obtained by the gDNA method from a handful of donors were computed using OLGA. Drawn from immuneACCESS, this table holds only the in-frame rearrangements with V and J called that TCRdb kept. Clones are partly lost; checked studies trace under half to an unresolved V gene and leave the rest unexplained. V and J calls and clone size are as listed in that table; D and trimming were resolved from the DNA. This sample is represented by about 2 million clones; approximately 94% of them were singletons. Under 1.5% of the sample is in the top ten clones.

This TCR came from a man between 18 and 29 years old in good health. The rearrangement joined TRBV6-4 to TRBJ2-7, with the identity of the D gene unclear. The sample comprised naive CD8+ T cells sorted from blood. Per the publication, the cell subset or site label means: CD45RA+CCR7+. The nucleotides read TGTGCCAGCAGTGACTCCCGTGCTAGTCAGCCCGACTTTCAATACGAGCAGTACTTC. This gives the protein CASSDSRASQPDFQYEQYF.